One and the same sample provided the 13 T cell receptor beta chains below, sequenced in a study of shared clonotypes between healthy human individuals. Assay: immunoSEQ multiplex PCR; the TCRdb copy retains only in-frame clones and omits some. This table holds 1 million to 1.3 million clones, about 80% found once. Sequencing used memory CD4+ T cells from PBMCs. Sample subset: CD45RA-negative fraction. These receptors were collected from a man aged 18 to 29 in good health. Some clones in this sample may be carry-over from other donors' samples.

This clone was counted a single time. The identical CDR3 is also encoded by other nucleotide sequences in the sample. Here the CDR3 reads CASSLDLAGAADEQFF. For the CDR3, the DNA is TGCGCCAGCAGCTTGGATTTAGCGGGGGCGGCGGATGAGCAGTTCTTC. J is TRBJ2-1 and V is TRBV5-1; 9 bases match TRBD2. CDR1 and CDR2 (germline): SGHRS, YFSETQ. The CDR3 covers 16 residues. V trimming: 0 bases; J trimming: 8 bases; junction bases outside the gene matches: 9.

This rearrangement joins TRBV28 to TRBJ1-1; a weak D match, TRBD1 (6 bases). The germline V gene encodes CDR1 MDHEN and CDR2 SYDVKM. V lost 2 bases, J lost 5 bases, and 15 bases lay in between. CDR3 length equals 15 residues. The CDR3 sequence is CASSLGTTGRTEAFF. The CDR3 DNA reads as TGTGCCAGCAGTTTAGGGACAACAGGTAGAACTGAAGCTTTCTTT.

This clone was seen many times. J is TRBJ2-1 and V is TRBV7-9; 7 nucleotides align to TRBD1. Germline V gene lookup returns CDR1 SEHNR and CDR2 FQNEAQ (reference sequence). The CDR3 extends over 15 amino acids. The V and J ends lost 1 base and 3 bases, in that order; junction bases with no gene match: 3. The CDR3 DNA is TGTGCCAGCAGCTTAGGAGGGGGCTTCTACAATGAGCAGTTCTTC. Amino acid sequence: CASSLGGGFYNEQFF.

Notes on this clone: Other DNA sequences in this sample translate to the same CDR3. This rearrangement joins TRBV6-5 to TRBJ1-1; TRBD1 matches 10 bases. The CDR3 spans 14 residues. Germline V gene sequence: CDR1 MNHEY, CDR2 SVGAGI. V was clipped by 2 bases and J by 5 bases; unmatched bases: 2. This chain's CDR3 is CASSYRGQGTEAFF. CDR3 bases: TGTGCCAGCAGTTACCGGGGACAGGGGACTGAAGCTTTCTTT.

The J gene is TRBJ1-3, the V gene TRBV7-2, with D uncertain. Germline CDR1 is SGHTA and CDR2 is FQGNSA. CDR3 length: 13 residues. Trimming cost V 5 bases and J 2 bases, with 7 bases left between them. CDR3 sequence: CASSPSTGNTIYF. As DNA, the CDR3 is TGTGCCAGCAGCCCATCGACTGGAAACACCATATATTTT.

The V and J genes are TRBV4-3 and TRBJ2-3, with 15 bases lining up with TRBD2. Germline CDR1 and CDR2: LGHNA and YSLEER. This CDR3 spans 17 amino acids. V shed 4 bases, J shed 4 bases, and the junction held 6 bases outside the gene matches. As DNA, the CDR3 is TGCGCCAGCAGCCCCCCGAGGACTAGCGGGAGGGCAGATACGCAGTATTTT. Translation: CASSPPRTSGRADTQYF.

This clone was picked up many times. The rearrangement uses TRBV28 and TRBJ2-3; 8 bases are shared with TRBD2. V trimming: 5 bases; J trimming: 1 base; junction bases outside the gene matches: 5. This CDR3 region has 15 residues. CDR1 is MDHEN, CDR2 SYDVKM, per germline. CDR3 region: CASSEAGEGTDTQYF. The CDR3 DNA sequence: TGTGCCAGCAGTGAAGCGGGAGAGGGCACAGATACGCAGTATTTT. Full variable domain (rest looked up from reference TRBV28 and TRBJ2-3): DVKVTQSSRYLVKRTGEKVFLECVQDMDHENMFWYRQDPGLGLRLIYFSYDVKMKEKGDIPEGYSVSREKKERFSLILESASTNQTSMYLCASSEAGEGTDTQYFGPGTRLTVL.

J is TRBJ1-4 and V is TRBV13, with unresolved D. Germline lookup yields CDR1 PRHDT and CDR2 FYEKMQ (reference sequence). Trimming took off 2 bases at V and 10 bases at J, with 11 bases between the two ends. The CDR3 is made up of 13 amino acids. The CDR3 spells CASSLTPPGKLFF. CDR3 nucleotides: TGTGCCAGCAGCTTAACCCCACCGGGAAAACTGTTTTTT.

This chain connects TRBV7-8 to TRBJ2-7, with no clear D. From germline, CDR1 is SGHVS and CDR2 FQNEAQ. This CDR3 region has 15 residues. V was trimmed by 2 bases and J by 1 base, leaving 12 bases between them. CDR3 in DNA: TGTGCCAGCAGCTTAACGGGCGTACCGTCCTACGAGCAGTACTTC. As protein: CASSLTGVPSYEQYF.

The V gene is TRBV7-3, the J gene TRBJ2-2; TRBD1 matches at 7 bases. Germline values: CDR1 SGHTA, CDR2 FQGTGA. The CDR3 runs to 16 residues. Trimming removed 0 bases from V and 2 bases from J; junction bases left unmatched: 3. CDR3 DNA: TGTGCCAGCAGCTTAACGACAGGGTACAACACCGGGGAGCTGTTTTTT. This translates into CASSLTTGYNTGELFF.

CDR3 region: CASHGTQEGGWLNTEAFF. CDR3 in DNA: TGTGCCAGCCACGGGACACAGGAGGGGGGCTGGTTGAACACTGAAGCTTTCTTT. The chain couples TRBV7-3 to TRBJ1-1; tentatively, D is TRBD1 (6 bases). Germline lookup yields CDR1 SGHTA and CDR2 FQGTGA. The CDR3 spans 18 residues. V was cut by 8 bases and J by 0 bases, with 25 bases left in between.

The chain joins TRBV28 to TRBJ1-5, with 7 bases matching TRBD1. This CDR3 is built from 16 residues. Germline V gene data show CDR1 as MDHEN and CDR2 as SYDVKM. Unmatched junction bases numbered 12, after V lost 3 bases and J lost 7 bases. The CDR3 nucleotides are TGTGCCAGCAGTTTCCCCCCTCGGACAGGCAGACAGCCCCAGCATTTT. It codes for CASSFPPRTGRQPQHF.

This sequence joins TRBV30 and TRBJ1-4, with D maybe TRBD1 (5 bases). The germline V gene has CDR1 GTSNPN and CDR2 SVGIG (reference sequence). This CDR3 is built from 14 residues. Trimming took off 0 bases at V and 3 bases at J, with 8 bases between the two ends. The CDR3 DNA follows: TGTGCCTGGAGTGTTACAGGTTCTAATGAAAAACTGTTTTTT. Translated: CAWSVTGSNEKLFF.